This T cell receptor (beta chain) was retrieved from a study of cytomegalovirus exposure and HLA in healthy donors. Findings and caveats of the study: The availability of immune exposure information extended only to CMV serostatus. A likely sequencing artifact accounted for one observed cluster of highly shared sequence variants. Previous analysis showed most TCR beta V segments were productive about 87% or about 30% of the time. It was taken for granted in presence/absence analyses that sequencing depth across donors was roughly uniform.

PCR was performed using 60 Vbeta and 13 Jbeta primers. Using immunoSEQ multiplex PCR, the repertoire was profiled, and TCRdb retains in-frame clones only, with some absent. Its listing shows over 100,000 clones. The V end was cut by 8 bases, the J end by 0 bases, with 13 bases between. Germline values: CDR1 SNHLY, CDR2 FYNNEI. The CDR3 contains 14 residues. To note about this clone: The antigen is not known.

This TCR derives from a man aged 30-40 years in good health and CMV-seronegative. The chain uses TRBV2 and TRBJ1-1; D is unclear. The sample comprised PBMCs. CDR3 sequence reads: CASGREGMNTEAFF. CDR3 coding DNA: TGTGCCAGCGGACGCGAGGGCATGAACACTGAAGCTTTCTTT.